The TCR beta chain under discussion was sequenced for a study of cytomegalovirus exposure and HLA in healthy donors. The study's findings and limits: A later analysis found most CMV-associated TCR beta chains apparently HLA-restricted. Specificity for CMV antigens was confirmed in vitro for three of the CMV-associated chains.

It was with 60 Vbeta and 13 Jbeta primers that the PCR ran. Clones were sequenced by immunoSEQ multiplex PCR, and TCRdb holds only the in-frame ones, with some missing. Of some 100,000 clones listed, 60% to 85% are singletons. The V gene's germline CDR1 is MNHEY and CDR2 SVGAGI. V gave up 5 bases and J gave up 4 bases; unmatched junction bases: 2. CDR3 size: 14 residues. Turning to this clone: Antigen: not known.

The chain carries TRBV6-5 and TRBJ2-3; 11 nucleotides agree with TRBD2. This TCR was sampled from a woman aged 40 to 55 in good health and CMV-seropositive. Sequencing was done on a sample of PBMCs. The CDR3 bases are TGTGCCAGCAGTGGTAGCGGGGGGGCAGATACGCAGTATTTT. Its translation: CASSGSGGADTQYF.